In its sample, the clone carrying this T cell receptor beta chain was seen a few times. No antigen is known for it. The CDR3 end is not reached by the read, which stops 3 residues before it; the germline J gene fills it in. This sample was taken from a study of T cell clonality in common variable immunodeficiency. Broader study findings: Fewer deletions and N-nucleotide insertions were reportedly seen in common variable immunodeficiency TCR beta sequences.

CDR1 is SNHLY, CDR2 FYNNEI, per germline. The length of the CDR3 is 12 residues. This table comes from immunoSEQ multiplex PCR, and its TCRdb copy is limited to in-frame clones, with some not included. The profile covers some 26,000 clones, none occurring a single time. The material sequenced was peripheral blood mononuclear cells. V is TRBV2 and J is TRBJ1-2; D is unclear. This TCR derives from a human donor with common variable immunodeficiency. The CDR3 bases that were read are TGTGCCAGCAGTGAAGTCGGGGTGGGC. This translates into CASSEVGVG. The full CDR3 is CASSEVGVGYTF.